The rows below give T cell receptor beta chains drawn from one sample of a study of CD4 and CD8 cells across lung adenocarcinoma regions. TCRdb redid the calling of the PCR reads with MiXCR, one entry per CDR3 protein. The table has some 7,200 distinct CDR3 sequences, approximately 53% seen once. Input material: CD4+ T cells from the center of a lung tumor. These receptors were collected from a female donor with lung adenocarcinoma. The CD4 and CD8 labels of this study may be unreliable. Each CDR3 is given with its conserved first and last residue. Each record gives: D gene, J gene, clone size, V gene, CDR3 protein, CDR3 DNA. D genes are given only for firm matches. Clone size appears in some rows only: once, few, many, or a class for an expanded clone.

TRBD1 | TRBJ2-2 | many | TRBV10-1 | CASSRDSLTGELFF | TGCGCCAGCAGCCGGGACAGCTTAACCGGGGAGCTGTTTTTT
NA | TRBJ2-2 | NA | TRBV25-1 | CASSDRVNTGELYF | TGTGCCAGCAGTGATCGTGTGAACACCGGTGAGCTGTATTTT
NA | TRBJ1-2 | NA | TRBV9 | CASSANGAGGGYTF | TGTGCCAGCAGCGCAAATGGGGCGGGAGGCGGCTACACCTTC
NA | TRBJ2-4 | once | TRBV27 | CARGNGGGEGNIQYF | TGTGCCAGGGGCAACGGGGGCGGGGAAGGAAACATCCAGTACTTC
TRBD2 | TRBJ2-1 | few | TRBV4-3 | CASSQDTSGFNEQFF | TGCGCCAGCAGCCAAGACACTAGCGGATTTAATGAGCAGTTCTTC
NA | TRBJ2-1 | NA | TRBV6-1 | CASSQGIGYEQFF | TGTGCCAGCAGTCAGGGAATCGGATATGAGCAGTTCTTC
NA | TRBJ2-5 | NA | TRBV10-2 | CASSRSALEEQYF | TGCGCCAGCAGTAGGAGCGCCCTTGAAGAGCAGTACTTC
NA | TRBJ1-2 | NA | TRBV28 | CTSAGAGDYGYTF | TGTACCTCAGCAGGGGCAGGGGACTATGGCTACACCTTC
NA | TRBJ2-7 | medium-sized | TRBV27 | CASSLGGLLSTYEQYF | TGTGCCAGCAGTCTCGGGGGACTTTTATCTACCTACGAGCAGTACTTC
NA | TRBJ2-1 | NA | TRBV4-1 | CASSQEKRVGDEQFF | TGCGCCAGCAGCCAAGAAAAGCGGGTGGGGGATGAGCAGTTCTTC
NA | TRBJ2-7 | NA | TRBV15 | CATSRLGRKGYEQYF | TGTGCCACCAGCAGACTCGGAAGGAAAGGTTACGAGCAGTACTTC
NA | TRBJ2-1 | medium-sized | TRBV27 | CASSLGQFNEQFF | TGTGCCAGCAGTTTAGGGCAGTTCAATGAGCAGTTCTTC
TRBD1 | TRBJ1-4 | NA | TRBV5-4 | CASSQNRGIDEKLFF | TGTGCCAGCAGCCAGAACAGGGGTATAGATGAAAAACTGTTTTTT
NA | TRBJ2-2 | NA | TRBV27 | CASSRVGTMNTGELFF | TGTGCCAGCAGTAGGGTCGGGACAATGAACACCGGGGAGCTGTTTTTT
NA | TRBJ2-3 | NA | TRBV10-1 | CASTNSPKDTQYF | TGCGCCAGCACTAACTCACCCAAAGATACGCAGTATTTT
NA | TRBJ2-5 | NA | TRBV6-2/TRBV6-3 | CASGGSGGRDQDTQYF | TGTGCCAGCGGGGGGTCTGGGGGCCGTGACCAAGATACCCAGTACTTC
TRBD2 | TRBJ2-5 | NA | TRBV6-1 | CASSQGLAGGGETQYF | TGTGCCAGCAGTCAGGGACTAGCGGGAGGGGGGGAGACCCAGTACTTC
NA | TRBJ2-4 | NA | TRBV7-9 | CASRDTGSCSKNMQYF | TGTGCCAGCAGAGACACGGGGTCCTGTAGCAAAAACATGCAGTACTTC
TRBD2 | TRBJ2-3 | NA | TRBV27 | CASSSRLAGDKDTQYF | TGTGCCAGCAGTTCCAGGTTGGCGGGAGACAAAGATACGCAGTATTTT
TRBD1 | TRBJ1-1 | once | TRBV6-4 | CASTQTGDAEAFF | TGTGCCAGCACCCAGACAGGGGACGCTGAAGCTTTCTTT
TRBD2 | TRBJ2-1 | large | TRBV7-6 | CASSPVISGGGGEQFF | TGTGCCAGCAGCCCCGTTATCAGCGGGGGGGGGGGTGAGCAGTTCTTC
NA | TRBJ2-7 | few | TRBV6-1 | CASRSQGRAYEQYF | TGTGCCAGCAGATCACAGGGTAGGGCCTACGAGCAGTACTTC
TRBD2 | TRBJ2-1 | few | TRBV27 | CASRLAGGVNEQFF | TGTGCCAGCAGACTAGCGGGAGGTGTAAATGAGCAGTTCTTC
TRBD2 | TRBJ2-1 | few | TRBV4-1 | CASSSGTRTASMYSYNEQFF | TGCGCCAGCAGCTCGGGGACTAGAACGGCATCTATGTACTCCTACAATGAGCAGTTCTTC
TRBD1 | TRBJ2-4 | few | TRBV6-5 | CASSFRGRWDIQYF | TGTGCCAGCAGTTTCAGGGGGCGTTGGGACATTCAGTACTTC
NA | TRBJ2-4 | NA | TRBV27 | CAAGLGGGEQNTQYF | TGTGCCGCGGGGCTCGGGGGCGGGGAACAAAACACCCAGTACTTC
NA | TRBJ2-1 | NA | TRBV10-3 | CATTSHNEQFF | TGTGCCACTACGTCTCACAATGAGCAGTTCTTC
TRBD2 | TRBJ2-1 | NA | TRBV6-1 | CASSRTSGDYNEQFF | TGTGCCAGCAGCCGGACTAGCGGAGACTACAATGAGCAGTTCTTC
TRBD2 | TRBJ2-3 | NA | TRBV7-2 | CASVRDYQSTDTQYF | TGTGCCAGCGTCCGGGACTACCAGTCCACAGATACGCAGTATTTT
TRBD2 | TRBJ2-1 | NA | TRBV20-1 | CSATYLAGGTNEQFF | TGCAGTGCGACATACCTAGCGGGAGGGACCAATGAGCAGTTCTTC
TRBD1 | TRBJ2-1 | NA | TRBV6-1 | CASSEAQTGGQETQFF | TGTGCCAGCAGTGAAGCCCAGACAGGGGGCCAAGAGACCCAGTTCTTC
TRBD1 | TRBJ2-1 | many | TRBV6-1 | CASSEALIGGFEQFF | TGTGCCAGCAGTGAAGCGCTTATAGGGGGCTTCGAGCAGTTCTTC
TRBD2 | TRBJ2-3 | NA | TRBV6-5 | CASSFGSGETTDTQYF | TGTGCCAGCAGTTTTGGTAGCGGGGAGACCACAGATACGCAGTATTTT
NA | TRBJ2-1 | NA | TRBV6-1 | CASSSTWVSEQFF | TGTGCCAGCAGTAGCACTTGGGTTAGTGAGCAGTTCTTC
NA | TRBJ2-1 | NA | TRBV4-1 | CASSRTSSSYNEQFF | TGCGCCAGCAGTCGAACTAGTTCCTCCTACAATGAGCAGTTCTTC
TRBD2 | TRBJ2-1 | many | TRBV6-2/TRBV6-3 | CASSFRLAASYNEQFF | TGTGCCAGCAGTTTCAGACTAGCGGCCTCCTACAATGAGCAGTTCTTC
NA | TRBJ2-1 | many | TRBV6-1 | CASGPSSNYNEQFF | TGTGCCAGCGGCCCCTCTAGCAACTACAATGAGCAGTTCTTC
NA | TRBJ2-3 | NA | TRBV6-1 | CASGVPEQDTQYF | TGTGCCAGCGGGGTGCCAGAGCAAGATACCCAGTATTTT
TRBD1 | TRBJ2-1 | NA | TRBV6-1 | CASPDRSGGKAYNEQFF | TGTGCCAGCCCCGATCGTTCAGGGGGTAAGGCCTACAATGAGCAGTTCTTC
NA | TRBJ2-1 | NA | TRBV7-2 | CASSLAYHSSYEQFF | TGTGCCAGCAGCTTAGCGTATCACAGCTCCTACGAGCAGTTCTTC
TRBD2 | TRBJ2-2 | medium-sized | TRBV27 | CASSGLTSEDTNTGELFF | TGTGCCAGCAGTGGACTGACTAGCGAAGACACGAACACCGGGGAGCTGTTTTTT
NA | TRBJ2-3 | few | TRBV7-2 | CASSFLGSGRGLTYF | TGTGCCAGCAGCTTTCTGGGTAGCGGGCGGGGGCTCACCTATTTT
NA | TRBJ1-2 | NA | TRBV10-2 | CASIGTDYGYTF | TGCGCCAGCATTGGGACTGACTATGGCTACACCTTC
NA | TRBJ2-1 | NA | TRBV10-3 | CAIRASTDNEQFF | TGTGCCATCCGAGCGTCCACGGACAATGAGCAGTTCTTC
TRBD2 | TRBJ2-1 | NA | TRBV11-3 | CASSTLAGVEQFF | TGTGCCAGCAGTACCCTAGCGGGAGTTGAGCAGTTCTTC
TRBD2 | TRBJ2-1 | NA | TRBV24-1 | CATSDLREEGYEQFF | TGTGCCACCAGTGATTTACGGGAGGAAGGGTATGAGCAGTTCTTC
TRBD2 | TRBJ2-1 | NA | TRBV10-1 | CARRGLAGVLNEQFF | TGCGCCAGACGAGGACTAGCGGGAGTATTGAATGAGCAGTTCTTC
TRBD2 | TRBJ2-1 | few | TRBV25-1 | CASSDGRAEFF | TGTGCCAGCAGTGACGGGAGGGCAGAGTTCTTC
NA | TRBJ2-5 | NA | TRBV6-1 | CASASSGGPDQETQYF | TGTGCCAGCGCGAGCAGCGGCGGCCCTGATCAAGAGACCCAGTACTTC
TRBD2 | TRBJ2-3 | NA | TRBV6-1 | CASSEGWAGVTDTQYF | TGTGCCAGCAGTGAAGGTTGGGCGGGAGTGACAGATACGCAGTATTTT
TRBD2 | TRBJ2-1 | NA | TRBV7-6 | CASSPFGGSSYNEQFF | TGTGCCAGCAGCCCGTTTGGCGGGAGCTCCTACAATGAGCAGTTCTTC
TRBD1 | TRBJ2-1 | NA | TRBV6-1 | CASSEAGWWTGVNNEQFF | TGTGCCAGCAGTGAAGCAGGGTGGTGGACAGGGGTAAACAATGAGCAGTTCTTC
NA | TRBJ2-1 | NA | TRBV10-3 | CAIQAGSRDKQFF | TGTGCCATCCAGGCTGGGAGCAGAGATAAGCAGTTCTTT